This T cell receptor (beta chain) came from a study of T cells and Merkel cell carcinoma outcomes. Whole-study results and caveats: Repertoire plus T-cell density reportedly predicted Merkel cell carcinoma outcomes.

The CDR3 is made up of 15 amino acids. J gave up 4 bases and V 8 bases, and 9 bases lay outside the gene matches. Germline loops: CDR1 MDHEN, CDR2 SYDVKM. Clones were sequenced by immunoSEQ multiplex PCR, and TCRdb holds only the in-frame ones, with some missing. Of 2,000 to 2,500 clones in the sample, more than 75% are singletons; the top ten hold roughly 7%. For this clone: Antigen specificity is unknown.

The chain has TRBV28 and TRBJ1-5; TRBD1 matches 9 bases. The sample consisted of tumor tissue from Merkel cell carcinoma. The sequence came from a human donor with Merkel cell carcinoma. The CDR3 region has the DNA TGTGCCAGCCGATTCCCGGACAGGGGAAATCAGCCCCAGCATTTT. It translates to CASRFPDRGNQPQHF.